The next 7 T cell receptor beta chains were all read from a single sample in a study of cytomegalovirus exposure and HLA in healthy donors. The PCR used 60 Vbeta and 13 Jbeta primers. Produced via immunoSEQ multiplex PCR; TCRdb's table is partial and in-frame only. The repertoire table contains around 210,000 clones. Sequenced material: PBMCs. The receptor set was obtained from a woman aged 30 to 39 in good health and CMV-seropositive.

The chain recombines TRBV7-7 with TRBJ2-1; 9 bases are a match to TRBD2. The CDR3 runs 13 residues. V was pared by 3 bases and J by 8 bases, with 2 bases of the junction left unmatched. In germline, CDR1 is SSHAT, CDR2 FNYEAQ (reference sequence). DNA of the CDR3: TGTGCCAGCAGCTTCGGCGGGAGGGATGAGCAGTTCTTC. Residues: CASSFGGRDEQFF.

V usage is TRBV11-2 and J usage is TRBJ2-5; D ambiguous. The germline gives CDR1 SGHAT, CDR2 FQNNGV. V shed 1 base and J shed 2 bases, with 8 bases lying between them. The CDR3 is made up of 14 amino acids. The CDR3: CASSLGARQETQYF. In nucleotides, the CDR3 is TGTGCCAGCAGCTTAGGCGCTAGGCAAGAGACCCAGTACTTC.

The rearrangement joins TRBV28 to TRBJ1-4, with a tentative D call TRBD1 (6 bases). V gave up 2 bases and J gave up 4 bases, with 11 bases separating them. The CDR3 sequence is 15 residues long. The V gene's germline CDR1 is MDHEN and CDR2 SYDVKM. CDR3 region: CASSLAGAYNEKLFF. As DNA, the CDR3 is TGTGCCAGCAGTTTAGCAGGGGCGTATAATGAAAAACTGTTTTTT.

The chain combines TRBV27 with TRBJ2-7, with 11 bases identical to TRBD2. This CDR3 has 15 residues. In germline, CDR1 is MNHEY, CDR2 SMNVEV (reference sequence). Germline trimming cut 4 bases from V and 2 bases from J; bases unmatched to any gene: 4. CDR3 nucleotides: TGTGCCAGCAGTTCGCAGACTAGCGGGACCTACGAGCAGTACTTC. Amino acid sequence: CASSSQTSGTYEQYF.

The chain recombines TRBV10-2 with TRBJ2-2; D gene ambiguous. V gave up 3 bases and J gave up 7 bases, with 9 bases separating them. The CDR3 contains 13 residues. CDR1 is WSHSY and CDR2 is SAAADI in the germline V gene. CDR3 DNA sequence: TGCGCCAGCAGTGATTACCGCGGCGGGGAGCTGTTTTTT. This encodes CASSDYRGGELFF.

This chain uses TRBV10-3 with TRBJ1-3; D is ambiguous. The CDR3 has 16 residues. Trimming took 3 bases from V and 0 from J, leaving 12 bases between them. Germline lookup yields CDR1 ENHRY and CDR2 SYGVKD. The CDR3 loop is CAISDFGSHSGNTIYF. The CDR3 DNA follows: TGTGCCATCAGTGATTTCGGGTCCCACTCTGGAAACACCATATATTTT.

This chain joins TRBV5-1 and TRBJ2-1, with 10 bases identical to TRBD2. The CDR3 covers 15 residues. Per germline, CDR1 SGHRS and CDR2 YFSETQ. Trimming at V came to 4 bases and at J to 4 bases, leaving 5 bases not matched to a gene. CDR3 DNA sequence: TGCGCCAGCAGCCCGAGCGGGGGGGGTTACAATGAGCAGTTCTTC. Protein: CASSPSGGGYNEQFF.